These T cell receptor beta chains were read from a single sample in a study of blood T cell repertoires in COVID-19. The method was immunoSEQ multiplex PCR; TCRdb's version includes in-frame clones alone and lacks a portion of them. The data hold hundreds of thousands of clones, with over 85% observed a single time. Material for sequencing was peripheral blood. These receptors were collected from a woman aged 30 to 39 with COVID-19, enrolled during active disease. Each CDR3 is given with its conserved first and last residue. D genes are given only for firm matches.

cdr3_nt,cdr3_aa,j_call,v_call,d_call
TGTGCCAGCATCCATTACATCCCCGGCGGCTACGAGCAGTACTTC,CASIHYIPGGYEQYF,TRBJ2-7,TRBV5-5,-
TGTGCCAGCTCACGACAGGGGAATAATGAAAAACTGTTTTTT,CASSRQGNNEKLFF,TRBJ1-4,TRBV18,TRBD1
TGTGCCAGCAGCCCGTGGTGGGGGGGTGGAACTGAAGCTTTCTTT,CASSPWWGGGTEAFF,TRBJ1-1,TRBV7-9,-
TGTGCCAGCTCCTTGGAAGGGACAGGGGCGACCTACGAGCAGTACTTC,CASSLEGTGATYEQYF,TRBJ2-7,TRBV28,TRBD1
TGTGCCAGCAGCGGCCAAGGGTATGAGGGGGGGACTGAAGCTTTCTTT,CASSGQGYEGGTEAFF,TRBJ1-1,TRBV7-9,-
TGTGCCAGCAGTTCCTCCCCCGGGACAGGGGCCGCGCGTTTCACTGAAGCTTTCTTT,CASSSSPGTGAARFTEAFF,TRBJ1-1,TRBV27,TRBD1
TGTGCCAGCAGCAAAGCCGACAGCGGGGGGGCCGGCCGGCGTCCGTTCTTC,CASSKADSGGAGRRPFF,TRBJ2-1,TRBV4-2,TRBD2
TGTGCCAGCAGCCTGGGACAGGAGGTCTATGGCTACACCTTC,CASSLGQEVYGYTF,TRBJ1-2,TRBV5-4,TRBD1
TGCGCCAGCAGCTTGGCACCAGGCCCCGCGGAGACCCAGTACTTC,CASSLAPGPAETQYF,TRBJ2-5,TRBV5-1,-
TGCAGCGCTGAAGGGACAGGCCACGAGCAGTACTTC,CSAEGTGHEQYF,TRBJ2-7,TRBV29-1,TRBD1